The clone carrying this T cell receptor (beta chain) was counted a few times. Its antigen is still unknown. This entry comes from a study of identical twins' blood T cells. Study-level findings and limits: Twin similarity might stem from environmental factors, not only genetics.

Each TCR cDNA library carried sample-specific barcodes on both ends. TCRdb fed the 5' RACE reads into MiXCR, producing one record per CDR3 protein. The sample yields a few hundred thousand distinct CDR3 sequences, more than 25% seen once. Germline V lookup: CDR1 DFQATT, CDR2 SNEGSKA (reference sequence). V shed 7 bases and J shed 3 bases, with 12 bases lying between them. The CDR3 consists of 12 residues. The rearrangement uses TRBV20-1 and TRBJ1-2, with a possible D match to TRBD1 (6 bases). Sequencing used PBMCs. The sequence was collected from a woman aged 18 to 55 in good health. CDR3 residues: CSVMGHDYGYTF. DNA of the CDR3: TGCAGTGTTATGGGACACGACTATGGCTACACCTTC.